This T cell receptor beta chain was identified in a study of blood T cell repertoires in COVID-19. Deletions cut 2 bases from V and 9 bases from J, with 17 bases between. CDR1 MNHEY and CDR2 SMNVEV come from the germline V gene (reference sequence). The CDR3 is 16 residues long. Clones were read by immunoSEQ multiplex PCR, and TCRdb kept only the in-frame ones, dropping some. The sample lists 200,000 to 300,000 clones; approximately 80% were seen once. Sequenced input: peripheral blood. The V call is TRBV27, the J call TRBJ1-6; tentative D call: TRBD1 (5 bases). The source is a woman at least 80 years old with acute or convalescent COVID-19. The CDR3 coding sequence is TGTGCCAGCAGTTTAATCCTCGGGGGTGGTGGTTCACCCCTCCACTTT. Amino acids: CASSLILGGGGSPLHF.